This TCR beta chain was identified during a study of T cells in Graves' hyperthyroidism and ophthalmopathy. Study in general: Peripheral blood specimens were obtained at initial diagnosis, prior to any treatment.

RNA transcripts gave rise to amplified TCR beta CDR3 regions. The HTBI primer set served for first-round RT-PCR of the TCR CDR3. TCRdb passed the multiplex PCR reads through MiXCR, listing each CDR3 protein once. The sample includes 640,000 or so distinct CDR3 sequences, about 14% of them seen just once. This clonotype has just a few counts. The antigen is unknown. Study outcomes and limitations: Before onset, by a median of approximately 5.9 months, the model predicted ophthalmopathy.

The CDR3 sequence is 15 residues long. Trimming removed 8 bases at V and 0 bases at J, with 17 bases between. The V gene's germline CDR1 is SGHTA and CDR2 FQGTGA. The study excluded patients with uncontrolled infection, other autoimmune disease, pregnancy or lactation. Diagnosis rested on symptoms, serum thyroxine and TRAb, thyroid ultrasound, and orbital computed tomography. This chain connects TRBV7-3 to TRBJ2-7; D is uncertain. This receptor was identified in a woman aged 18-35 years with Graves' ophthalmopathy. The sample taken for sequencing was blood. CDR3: CASLGRGSPSYEQYF. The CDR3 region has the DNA TGTGCCAGCCTCGGAAGAGGTAGCCCCTCCTACGAGCAGTACTTC.